Presented here are 25 T cell receptor beta chains from one specimen sequenced in a study of shared clonotypes between healthy human individuals. Profiled with immunoSEQ multiplex PCR; TCRdb holds only in-frame clones, not every one. The repertoire holds approximately 2.5 million clones, with 80% to 95% as singletons. The sequenced sample was naive CD4+ T cells from PBMCs. Subset meaning: CD45RA+ positively selected. All receptors come from a man younger than 35 in good health. Some clones in this sample may be carry-over from other donors' samples.

This clone was detected once. V usage is TRBV5-1 and J usage is TRBJ2-1; D may be TRBD1 or TRBD2 (5 bases each). This CDR3 is built from 13 residues. Trimming pared 2 bases from V and 8 bases from J, leaving 11 bases between. Germline lookup yields CDR1 SGHRS and CDR2 YFSETQ. The CDR3 protein is CASSFPGRDEQFF. DNA of the CDR3: TGCGCCAGCAGCTTTCCGGGACGTGATGAGCAGTTCTTC.

The chain recombines TRBV7-9 with TRBJ1-5, with TRBD1 matching 7 bases. J gave up 0 bases and V 2 bases, and 7 bases lay outside the gene matches. Germline loops: CDR1 SEHNR, CDR2 FQNEAQ (reference sequence). The CDR3 runs to 17 residues. The CDR3 nucleotides are TGTGCCAGCAGCTTATCCCGGGACAGCTTTAGCAATCAGCCCCAGCATTTT. This codes for CASSLSRDSFSNQPQHF.

As to this clone: This sample also contains other DNA sequences that code for the same CDR3. This rearrangement joins TRBV29-1 to TRBJ2-5; D tentatively reads TRBD1 or TRBD2 (5 bases each). Germline assignment: CDR1 SQVTM and CDR2 ANQGSEA. The CDR3 is made up of 12 amino acids. V was cut by 3 bases and J by 4 bases, with 9 bases left in between. CDR3 amino acids: CSVDGGRETQYF. In DNA form, the CDR3 reads TGCAGCGTTGATGGGGGTCGAGAGACCCAGTACTTC.

This clone has just one count. V is TRBV7-2 and J is TRBJ1-3; unclear D gene. The CDR3 runs 14 residues. Germline V lookup: CDR1 SGHTA, CDR2 FQGNSA. Trimming took 1 base from V and 4 from J, leaving 8 bases between them. CDR3 nucleotides: TGTGCCAGCAGCTTAGGGTCATTGGGAAACACCATATATTTT. Residues: CASSLGSLGNTIYF.

The DNA for the CDR3 is TGTGCCAGAACCCCGGGCCGGATGACCTCCTACGAGCAGTACTTC. Amino acid sequence: CARTPGRMTSYEQYF. V gene TRBV7-5 combines with J gene TRBJ2-7. TRBV7-5 is a known pseudogene. The CDR3 totals 15 residues.

This clone showed up just once. In nucleotides, the CDR3 is TGTGCCAGCAGCCAGGGGGGCCCCGGGGGCACAGATACGCAGTATTTT. It translates to CASSQGGPGGTDTQYF. The chain uses TRBV7-2 and TRBJ2-3; TRBD1 is a possible D gene (7 bases). The germline CDR1 and CDR2 sequences are SGHTA and FQGNSA. The CDR3 sequence is 16 residues long. Trimming removed 5 bases at V and 1 base at J, with 16 bases between.

This chain links TRBV5-1 with TRBJ1-2; D ambiguous. Germline CDR1 is SGHRS and CDR2 is YFSETQ. This CDR3 has 12 residues. V was shortened by 5 bases and J by 6 bases, with 11 bases between the two germline ends. Written as DNA, the CDR3 is TGCGCCAGCAGGGAGAGAGGGCATGGCTACACCTTC. Protein product: CASRERGHGYTF.

The count of this clone is one. The same CDR3 can be traced to other DNA sequences in this sample. The chain is built from TRBV2 and TRBJ1-6, with a possible D match to TRBD1 (5 bases). The CDR3 loop spans 15 amino acids. Trimming stripped 4 bases from V and 1 base from J, with 8 bases between. The germline gives CDR1 SNHLY, CDR2 FYNNEI. CDR3 loop: CASSGGSSYNSPLHF. The CDR3 DNA follows: TGTGCCAGCAGTGGGGGGTCGTCCTATAATTCACCCCTCCACTTT.

A few counts support this clone. This CDR3 is also generated by other DNA sequences in the sample. V and J are TRBV20-1 and TRBJ1-1; D gene uncertain. Trimming removed 6 bases at V and 0 bases at J, with 5 bases between. There are 11 residues in the CDR3. Germline V gene sequence: CDR1 DFQATT, CDR2 SNEGSKA (reference sequence). DNA for the CDR3: TGCAGTGCCGGGTTGAACACTGAAGCTTTCTTT. Protein sequence: CSAGLNTEAFF.

This chain links TRBV5-1 with TRBJ2-1; 13 bases line up with TRBD2. V was pared by 8 bases and J by 7 bases, with 6 bases of the junction left unmatched. Germline assignment: CDR1 SGHRS and CDR2 YFSETQ. This CDR3 region has 14 residues. CDR3 DNA: TGCGCCAGTATGCCGGGACTAGCGGGAAATGAGCAGTTCTTC. Translating gives CASMPGLAGNEQFF.

Points on this clone: The sample carries other DNA sequences with the same CDR3. This chain links TRBV28 with TRBJ2-7; tentative D call: TRBD1 (6 bases). Between the trimmed V and J ends, which lost 6 bases and 4 bases, there was a span of 7 bases. Germline V CDR1 and CDR2: MDHEN, SYDVKM. The CDR3 has 11 amino acids. CDR3 in DNA: TGTGCCAGCAGAGGGGGATACGAGCAGTACTTC. Translated: CASRGGYEQYF. The whole variable domain, remainder taken from reference TRBV28 and TRBJ2-7, is DVKVTQSSRYLVKRTGEKVFLECVQDMDHENMFWYRQDPGLGLRLIYFSYDVKMKEKGDIPEGYSVSREKKERFSLILESASTNQTSMYLCASRGGYEQYFGPGTRLTVT.

The V and J genes are TRBV5-4 and TRBJ2-1, with D perhaps matching TRBD1 (6 bases). V was clipped by 0 bases and J by 9 bases, with 10 bases between them. The germline CDR1 and CDR2 sequences are SGHNT and YYREEE (reference sequence). The CDR3 sequence is 13 residues long. The CDR3 region is CASSLDRGGEQFF. The CDR3 nucleotides read TGTGCCAGCAGCTTGGATCGAGGGGGTGAGCAGTTCTTC.

As for this clone: Other DNA sequences in this specimen translate into the identical CDR3. The V gene is TRBV7-2, the J gene TRBJ2-1, with 9 bases lining up with TRBD2. Germline CDR1 reads SGHTA; CDR2 reads FQGNSA. The ends lost 0 bases at V and 4 bases at J; junction bases unmatched: 7. The CDR3 totals 17 residues. The CDR3 is CASSLAGTSGSYNEQFF. In nucleotides, the CDR3 is TGTGCCAGCAGCTTAGCGGGTACTAGCGGGTCTTACAATGAGCAGTTCTTC.

The chain joins TRBV7-8 to TRBJ2-1; D remains unclear. CDR1 and CDR2 from the germline V gene are SGHVS and FQNEAQ. Between the trimmed V and J ends, which lost 5 bases and 4 bases, there was a span of 12 bases. This CDR3 contains 14 residues. The CDR3 bases are TGTGCCAGCAGCCCCACGACGAGGTACAATGAGCAGTTCTTC. Translated, it gives CASSPTTRYNEQFF.

In regard to this clone: Distinct nucleotide sequences in the sample also encode this CDR3. The chain is built from TRBV5-4 and TRBJ1-1; D uncertain. The CDR3 sequence is 12 residues long. V was trimmed by 5 bases and J by 1 base, leaving 6 bases between them. The germline V gene has CDR1 SGHNT and CDR2 YYREEE (reference sequence). CDR3: CASSLPNTEAFF. The DNA for the CDR3 is TGTGCCAGCAGTCTCCCGAACACTGAAGCTTTCTTT.

For this clone: Different DNA sequences within this sample yield the same CDR3. This chain connects TRBV20-1 to TRBJ2-7, with D unclear. The germline CDR1 and CDR2 sequences are DFQATT and SNEGSKA (reference sequence). CDR3 length: 11 residues. With 3 bases removed from V and 3 bases from J, the gap between germline ends came to 6 bases. The CDR3 DNA is TGCAGTGCTAGTTTAAGCTACGAGCAGTACTTC. Translating it yields CSASLSYEQYF.

This sequence joins TRBV5-1 and TRBJ2-1; TRBD2 might be the D (6 bases). CDR1 and CDR2 from the germline V gene are SGHRS and YFSETQ. The CDR3 extends over 16 amino acids. Trimming shortened V by 4 bases and J by 8 bases, and 22 bases separated the two germline ends. CDR3 nucleotide sequence: TGCGCCAGCAGCCTGGGAGGCGCGGGAAACGTCGATGAGCAGTTCTTC. This gives the protein CASSLGGAGNVDEQFF.

The chain is built from TRBV4-1 and TRBJ2-7; 7 positions match TRBD1. V dropped 4 bases and J dropped 3; count of bases not matched to a gene: 6. The CDR3 runs 14 residues. CDR1 MGHRA and CDR2 YSYEKL come from the germline V gene. The CDR3 DNA reads as TGCGCCAGCAGCCGCCTCCGGGACAGCTACGAGCAGTACTTC. It translates to CASSRLRDSYEQYF.

The chain is built from TRBV5-1 and TRBJ2-1; perhaps TRBD1 as D (5 bases). Trimming removed 4 bases from V and 7 bases from J, with 12 bases in between. The germline CDR1 and CDR2 sequences are SGHRS and YFSETQ. This CDR3 has 13 residues. The CDR3 protein is CASSRRQTNEQFF. DNA of the CDR3: TGCGCCAGCAGCAGAAGACAGACAAATGAGCAGTTCTTC. The variable domain in full, with the rest retrieved from reference TRBV5-1 and TRBJ2-1, is KAGVTQTPRYLIKTRGQQVTLSCSPISGHRSVSWYQQTPGQGLQFLFEYFSETQRNKGNFPGRFSGRQFSNSRSEMNVSTLELGDSALYLCASSRRQTNEQFFGPGTRLTVL.

Note on this clone: The sample carries other DNA sequences with the same CDR3. The gene calls are TRBV5-1 and TRBJ1-3; tentatively, D is TRBD1 (5 bases). With 0 bases removed from V and 3 bases from J, the gap between germline ends came to 7 bases. CDR3 length equals 14 residues. Germline V gene sequence: CDR1 SGHRS, CDR2 YFSETQ. The CDR3 sequence: CASSLAQGGNTIYF. CDR3 DNA: TGCGCCAGCAGCTTGGCCCAGGGTGGAAACACCATATATTTT.

The chain links TRBV7-2 to TRBJ2-1; D unresolved. The length of the CDR3 is 15 residues. In germline, CDR1 is SGHTA, CDR2 FQGNSA. V was cut by 2 bases and J by 6 bases, with 14 bases left in between. CDR3 sequence reads: CASSLYGGDRNEQFF. DNA of the CDR3: TGTGCCAGCAGCTTATACGGCGGAGACCGCAATGAGCAGTTCTTC.

This sequence joins TRBV15 and TRBJ1-5; TRBD1 is a possible D gene (5 bases). The V and J ends lost 4 bases and 9 bases respectively, with 19 bases between them. The CDR3 runs 15 residues. Germline CDR1 and CDR2: LNHNV and YYDKDF (reference sequence). In nucleotides, the CDR3 is TGTGCCACCAGCAACCCCGGGACTCCTCTAGGGCCCCAGCATTTT. This codes for CATSNPGTPLGPQHF.

The chain couples TRBV5-6 to TRBJ1-5; D ambiguous. The V and J ends lost 1 base and 9 bases respectively, with 20 bases between them. The CDR3 sequence is 16 residues long. CDR1 is SGHDT and CDR2 is YYEEEE in the germline V gene. CDR3 in amino acids: CASSLTNGPQGRPQHF. CDR3 bases: TGTGCCAGCAGCTTGACTAACGGGCCTCAAGGGAGGCCCCAGCATTTT. The complete variable domain, with remaining parts taken from reference TRBV5-6 and TRBJ1-5, reads DAGVTQSPTHLIKTRGQQVTLRCSPKSGHDTVSWYQQALGQGPQFIFQYYEEEERQRGNFPDRFSGHQFPNYSSELNVNALLLGDSALYLCASSLTNGPQGRPQHFGDGTRLSIL.

V usage is TRBV7-3 and J usage is TRBJ2-3; 7 bases are a match to TRBD1. J lost 7 bases, V lost 2 bases, and 3 bases had no gene match. Germline values: CDR1 SGHTA, CDR2 FQGTGA. There are 13 residues in the CDR3. The CDR3 coding sequence is TGTGCCAGCAGCTTAGGGACAGCGAATACGCAGTATTTT. Its protein product is CASSLGTANTQYF.

The chain has TRBV6-1 and TRBJ2-7; 12 bases fit TRBD2. The CDR3 covers 13 residues. With 8 bases clipped from V and 6 bases from J, the junction kept 5 bases outside the gene matches. The V gene's germline CDR1 is MNHNS and CDR2 SASEGT. The DNA of the CDR3 is TGTGCCAGCGGGACTAGCGGGCGCCCCGAGCAGTACTTC. Its protein is CASGTSGRPEQYF.